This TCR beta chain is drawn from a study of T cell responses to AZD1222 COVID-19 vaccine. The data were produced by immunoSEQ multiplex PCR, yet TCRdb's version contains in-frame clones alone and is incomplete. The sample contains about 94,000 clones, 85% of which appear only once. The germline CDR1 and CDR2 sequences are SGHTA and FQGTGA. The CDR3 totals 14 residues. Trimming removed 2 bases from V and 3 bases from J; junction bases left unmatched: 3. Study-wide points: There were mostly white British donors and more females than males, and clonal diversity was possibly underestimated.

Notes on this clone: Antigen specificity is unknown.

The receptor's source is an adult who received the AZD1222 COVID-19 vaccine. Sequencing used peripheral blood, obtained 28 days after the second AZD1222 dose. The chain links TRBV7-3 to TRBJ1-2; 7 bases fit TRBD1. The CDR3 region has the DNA TGTGCCAGCAGCTTATCAGGGGGTGACTATGGCTACACCTTC. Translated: CASSLSGGDYGYTF.